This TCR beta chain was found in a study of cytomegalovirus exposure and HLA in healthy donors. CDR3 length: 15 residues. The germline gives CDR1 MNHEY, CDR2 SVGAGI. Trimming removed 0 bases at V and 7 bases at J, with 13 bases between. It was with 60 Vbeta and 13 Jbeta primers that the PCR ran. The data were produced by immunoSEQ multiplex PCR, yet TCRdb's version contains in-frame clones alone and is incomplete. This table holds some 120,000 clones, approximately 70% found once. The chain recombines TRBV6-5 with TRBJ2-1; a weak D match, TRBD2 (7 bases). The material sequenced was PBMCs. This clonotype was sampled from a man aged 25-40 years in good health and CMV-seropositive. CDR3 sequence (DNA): TGTGCCAGCAGTTACTCAGGGGGGGCTACTAATGAGCAGTTCTTC. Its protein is CASSYSGGATNEQFF.